The 29 T cell receptor beta chains reported below all come from one sample, sequenced in a study of Graves' ophthalmopathy and Graves' hyperthyroidism. The study amplified TCR beta CDR3 regions using RNA transcripts. Following a first-round RT-PCR that used HTBI primers, a second-round multiplex PCR was carried out. Each CDR3 protein gets one entry after TCRdb re-called the multiplex PCR reads with MiXCR. The sample lists roughly 230,000 distinct CDR3 sequences, around a fifth occurring once. The sequenced material came from peripheral blood. These receptors all come from a woman between 50 and 59 years old with Graves' ophthalmopathy.

This clonotype was detected many times. The chain couples TRBV28 to TRBJ2-2; D is perhaps TRBD1 (6 bases). Germline V lookup: CDR1 MDHEN, CDR2 SYDVKM. V gave up 3 bases and J gave up 6 bases, with 8 bases separating them. This CDR3 comprises 13 residues. The CDR3 DNA reads as TGTGCCAGCAGTTTCCCAGGGGCCGGGGAGCTGTTTTTT. Translated, it gives CASSFPGAGELFF.

The chain has TRBV6-1 and TRBJ1-5; D is unclear. The CDR3 has 14 amino acids. Trimming cost V 8 bases and J 2 bases, with 13 bases left between them. The V gene's germline CDR1 is MNHNS and CDR2 SASEGT. CDR3 in DNA: TGTGCCAGCGCCCGACGGTGGGGCAATCAGCCCCAGCATTTT. Translated: CASARRWGNQPQHF.

At least ten counts were recorded for this clonotype. The gene calls are TRBV20-1 and TRBJ2-2, with TRBD1 matching 12 bases. The length of the CDR3 is 14 residues. Germline assignment: CDR1 DFQATT and CDR2 SNEGSKA (reference sequence). The J segment lost 5 bases and the V segment lost 6 bases, leaving 4 bases of the junction unmatched. As DNA, the CDR3 is TGCAGTGCCGTGGGACAGGGGGCGACCGGGGAGCTGTTTTTT. Its translation is CSAVGQGATGELFF.

This clonotype was counted at least ten times. The rearrangement uses TRBV12-5 and TRBJ2-5; D call uncertain. Germline V gene sequence: CDR1 LGHNT, CDR2 FRNRAP. V shed 3 bases and J shed 9 bases, with 8 bases lying between them. The CDR3 loop spans 11 amino acids. The CDR3 region has the DNA TGTGCTAGTGGTTTCGGTGGTCCCCAGTACTTC. It yields the protein CASGFGGPQYF.

This clonotype was seen many times. This rearrangement joins TRBV19 to TRBJ2-5; D is perhaps TRBD1 (6 bases). Trimming took 8 bases from V and 4 from J, leaving 14 bases between them. Germline loops: CDR1 LNHDA, CDR2 SQIVND (reference sequence). CDR3 length: 13 amino acids. CDR3 nucleotides: TGTGCCAGTCTCGGACAGAGGGCAGAGACCCAGTACTTC. This encodes CASLGQRAETQYF. The full variable domain, in which reference TRBV19 and TRBJ2-5 provide the parts outside the CDR3, is DGGITQSPKYLFRKEGQNVTLSCEQNLNHDAMYWYRQDPGQGLRLIYYSQIVNDFQKGDIAEGYSVSREKKESFPLTVTSAQKNPTAFYLCASLGQRAETQYFGPGTRLLVL.

Ten or more counts support this clonotype. V usage is TRBV6-1 and J usage is TRBJ2-7, with no clear D. The CDR3 covers 12 residues. Germline V CDR1 and CDR2: MNHNS, SASEGT. The V end lost 4 bases, the J end lost 2 bases, and 6 bases lay between the germline ends. The CDR3 protein is CASSALPYEQYF. The CDR3 bases are TGTGCCAGCAGTGCTCTCCCCTACGAGCAGTACTTC.

At least ten counts were recorded for this clonotype. The chain has TRBV10-2 and TRBJ1-1; TRBD1 matches 7 bases. The CDR3 consists of 14 residues. Germline-derived CDR1 and CDR2 are WSHSY and SAAADI. V was pared by 2 bases and J by 2 bases, with 2 bases of the junction left unmatched. CDR3 DNA: TGCGCCAGCAGTGAGGCAGGGGGTAACACTGAAGCTTTCTTT. It translates to CASSEAGGNTEAFF.

At least ten counts were recorded for this clonotype. The chain couples TRBV12-5 to TRBJ2-7; D is uncertain. The length of the CDR3 is 12 residues. Trimming left V 5 bases short and J 6 bases short, with 11 bases between. Looked up from germline, CDR1 is LGHNT and CDR2 is FRNRAP. The CDR3 DNA reads as TGTGCTAGTGGTCTCCCCCCAAGCGAGCAGTACTTC. Residues: CASGLPPSEQYF.

V and J are TRBV7-2 and TRBJ1-5; TRBD1 is a possible D gene (5 bases). The CDR3 contains 15 residues. The V gene's germline CDR1 is SGHTA and CDR2 FQGNSA. The germline V and J ends were trimmed by 3 bases and 6 bases, with 15 bases remaining between them. CDR3 in DNA: TGTGCCAGCAGCTTGATGAGTCAGGGCGGTCAGCCCCAGCATTTT. It encodes CASSLMSQGGQPQHF.

The sample holds a few counts of this clonotype. J is TRBJ1-6 and V is TRBV28; 7 bases are a match to TRBD1. Germline V gene lookup returns CDR1 MDHEN and CDR2 SYDVKM. This CDR3 spans 15 amino acids. V dropped 7 bases and J dropped 8; count of bases not matched to a gene: 11. The CDR3: CASTRGDSKHSPLHF. The CDR3 DNA reads as TGTGCCAGCACTAGGGGGGACAGCAAGCATTCACCCCTCCACTTT.

The table lists this clonotype with many counts. This rearrangement joins TRBV11-2 to TRBJ2-4, with a tentative D call TRBD1 (7 bases). The V gene's germline CDR1 is SGHAT and CDR2 FQNNGV. CDR3 length: 16 residues. V lost 2 bases and J 1 base, leaving 12 bases between the germline ends. The CDR3 loop reads CASSLQGGTAKNIQYF. CDR3 DNA: TGTGCCAGCAGCTTACAGGGGGGAACGGCCAAAAACATTCAGTACTTC.

The table lists this clonotype with many counts. The J gene is TRBJ1-1, the V gene TRBV3-1; 7 bases agree with TRBD1. The CDR3 totals 12 residues. V shed 8 bases, J shed 5 bases, and the junction held 5 bases outside the gene matches. Per the germline V gene, CDR1 is LGHDT and CDR2 is YNNKEL (reference sequence). The CDR3 region has the DNA TGTGCCAGCTCACCCAGGGGGACTGAAGCTTTCTTT. Translation: CASSPRGTEAFF. Full variable domain (outside the CDR3, taken from reference TRBV3-1 and TRBJ1-1): DTAVSQTPKYLVTQMGNDKSIKCEQNLGHDTMYWYKQDSKKFLKIMFSYNNKELIINETVPNRFSPKSPDKAHLNLHINSLELGDSAVYFCASSPRGTEAFFGQGTRLTVV.

This clonotype was found many times. This sequence joins TRBV6-1 and TRBJ1-3; D is uncertain. The germline V and J ends were trimmed by 7 bases and 2 bases, with 18 bases remaining between them. The CDR3 is 16 amino acids. CDR1 is MNHNS and CDR2 is SASEGT in the germline V gene. The CDR3 DNA sequence: TGTGCCAGCACCAACACCGGGGAATTTGCTGGAAACACCATATATTTT. Protein: CASTNTGEFAGNTIYF.

Ten or more counts support this clonotype. The chain links TRBV5-1 to TRBJ2-2; D perhaps matches TRBD2 (5 bases). V lost 5 bases, J lost 5 bases, and 16 bases lay in between. Germline CDR1 and CDR2: SGHRS and YFSETQ. This CDR3 region has 15 residues. The CDR3 DNA reads TGCGCCAGCAGTCCACTAGGTTTCGGGACCGGGGAGCTGTTTTTT. Amino acids: CASSPLGFGTGELFF.

This clonotype showed up many times. The chain recombines TRBV12-3 or TRBV12-4 with TRBJ1-6; weak D call: TRBD1 (5 bases). There are 18 residues in the CDR3. V gave up 5 bases and J gave up 4 bases, with 21 bases separating them. CDR3: CASSLVQGPSLYNSPLHF. As DNA, the CDR3 is TGTGCCAGCAGTCTGGTCCAGGGTCCCAGTTTGTATAATTCACCCCTCCACTTT.

The chain combines TRBV3-1 with TRBJ2-5; D possibly corresponds to TRBD1 (7 bases). V lost 1 base to trimming and J lost 6 bases, with 15 bases between them. This CDR3 is 15 amino acids long. Germline values: CDR1 LGHDT, CDR2 YNNKEL (reference sequence). The DNA of the CDR3 is TGTGCCAGCAGCCAAGGGAGGGGGCCGAGAAAGACCCAGTACTTC. Encoded protein: CASSQGRGPRKTQYF.

The table lists this clonotype with many counts. This chain links TRBV12-3 or TRBV12-4 with TRBJ1-1; 7 positions agree with TRBD1. V lost 3 bases and J lost 5; bases outside the gene matches: 9. CDR3 size: 15 residues. The CDR3 spells CASSLTGTSWTEAFF. The CDR3 DNA follows: TGTGCCAGCAGTTTGACAGGGACGAGTTGGACTGAAGCTTTCTTT.

This clonotype appeared many times. This chain uses TRBV4-1 with TRBJ1-3; D call uncertain. CDR3 length equals 16 residues. Germline V gives CDR1 MGHRA, CDR2 YSYEKL. Trimming took 3 bases from V and 7 from J, leaving 19 bases between them. The DNA for the CDR3 is TGCGCCAGCAGCCACCCGAGTCGAGGGCGGAGTAACACCATATATTTT. Its translation: CASSHPSRGRSNTIYF.

Ten or more counts support this clonotype. The chain has TRBV29-1 and TRBJ2-5; TRBD1 agrees at 11 bases. The CDR3 is 13 residues long. Per germline, CDR1 SQVTM and CDR2 ANQGSEA. J lost 5 bases, V lost 6 bases, and 5 bases had no gene match. CDR3 nucleotide sequence: TGCAGCGTCGGGACAGGGGGACGGGAGACCCAGTACTTC. Translated: CSVGTGGRETQYF.

This clonotype was detected ten times or more. CDR3 sequence: CASSFGIMNTEAFF. CDR3 nucleotide sequence: TGTGCCAGCAGTTTTGGGATTATGAACACTGAAGCTTTCTTT. The chain joins TRBV27 to TRBJ1-1, with D hard to call. The CDR3 contains 14 residues. Germline assignment: CDR1 MNHEY and CDR2 SMNVEV (reference sequence). The V and J ends lost 3 bases and 0 bases respectively, with 8 bases between them.

This clonotype was seen ten or more times. The J gene is TRBJ2-5, the V gene TRBV24-1, with 7 bases that match TRBD1. The germline CDR1 and CDR2 sequences are KGHDR and SFDVKD. J was trimmed by 5 bases and V by 4 bases; bases with no gene match: 12. The CDR3 is made up of 16 amino acids. The CDR3 region has the DNA TGTGCCACCAGTGAGGGGACAGTTCGGTTGGCGGAGACCCAGTACTTC. Its protein is CATSEGTVRLAETQYF.

This clonotype was found many times. The chain is built from TRBV27 and TRBJ2-5; 7 bases map to TRBD2. Germline lookup yields CDR1 MNHEY and CDR2 SMNVEV (reference sequence). Trimming removed 3 bases from V and 5 bases from J; junction bases left unmatched: 9. The CDR3 contains 15 residues. The CDR3, as DNA: TGTGCCAGCAGTTTTTCTAGCTCCGGGAGGGAGACCCAGTACTTC. It codes for CASSFSSSGRETQYF.

This chain links TRBV6-1 with TRBJ1-5; possible D gene TRBD1, 5 bases. Germline CDR1 MNHNS, CDR2 SASEGT. V lost 8 bases to trimming and J lost 2 bases, with 10 bases between them. The CDR3 is made up of 13 amino acids. This CDR3 is CASAGGGNQPQHF. Here the CDR3 DNA reads TGTGCCAGCGCCGGAGGGGGCAATCAGCCCCAGCATTTT.

This clonotype showed up just a few times. The genes are TRBV6-6 and TRBJ2-7, with 12 bases that match TRBD2. The CDR3 spans 14 residues. Germline trimming cut 6 bases from V and 4 bases from J; bases unmatched to any gene: 4. Germline assignment: CDR1 MNHNY and CDR2 SVGAGI (reference sequence). The CDR3 nucleotides are TGTGCCAGCAGGCCGACTAGCGGGAGTTACGAGCAGTACTTC. Residues: CASRPTSGSYEQYF.

This sequence joins TRBV29-1 and TRBJ2-7; 9 bases line up with TRBD2. Losses at the gene ends were 7 bases for V and 6 bases for J; bases not matched to a gene: 7. This CDR3 is built from 12 residues. CDR1 SQVTM and CDR2 ANQGSEA come from the germline V gene. The CDR3 is CSGLSGRGEQYF. The CDR3 DNA sequence: TGCAGCGGCCTTAGCGGGAGAGGCGAGCAGTACTTC.

This clonotype was counted ten times or more. The chain couples TRBV12-3 or TRBV12-4 to TRBJ2-3; a weak D match, TRBD1 (6 bases). This CDR3 has 14 residues. Trimming removed 3 bases from V and 9 bases from J, with 16 bases in between. DNA of the CDR3: TGTGCCAGCAGTTTCAGGGGTGGGTCGGGGACGCAGTATTTT. Translated: CASSFRGGSGTQYF.

CDR3 coding DNA: TGTGCCAGCAGTTTCGGGAGAGATTCACCCCTCCACTTT. Amino acid sequence: CASSFGRDSPLHF. The J gene is TRBJ1-6, the V gene TRBV12-3 or TRBV12-4; no firm D call. The ends were cut back, 3 bases at V and 8 bases at J, with 8 bases in the middle. CDR3 size: 13 residues.

The chain carries TRBV19 and TRBJ1-4; maybe TRBD1 (6 bases). Trimming removed 7 bases at V and 8 bases at J, with 14 bases between. Germline V CDR1 and CDR2: LNHDA, SQIVND (reference sequence). The CDR3 extends over 13 amino acids. CDR3 bases: TGTGCCAGTACGGCGAGGGGGGGGGAAAAACTGTTTTTT. Its translation is CASTARGGEKLFF. Drawing the rest from reference TRBV19 and TRBJ1-4, the complete variable domain is DGGITQSPKYLFRKEGQNVTLSCEQNLNHDAMYWYRQDPGQGLRLIYYSQIVNDFQKGDIAEGYSVSREKKESFPLTVTSAQKNPTAFYLCASTARGGEKLFFGSGTQLSVL.

V is TRBV20-1 and J is TRBJ2-2; weak D call: TRBD1 (5 bases). With 3 bases removed from V and 5 bases from J, the gap between germline ends came to 13 bases. Germline-derived CDR1 and CDR2 are DFQATT and SNEGSKA (reference sequence). The CDR3 covers 14 residues. The DNA of the CDR3 is TGCAGTGCTAGTGGACAACTGGGGACCGGGGAGCTGTTTTTT. It yields the protein CSASGQLGTGELFF.